The clone carrying this TCR beta chain was detected only once. This sample was included in a study of technical replicates of blood from a handful of donors. The protocol was immunoSEQ multiplex PCR, while the TCRdb copy is restricted to in-frame clones and leaves out a portion. The sample yields about 66,000 clones, 88% seen once. Germline CDR1 is SGHVS and CDR2 is FNYEAQ. The CDR3 has 17 residues. Trimming removed 2 bases from V and 10 bases from J, with 21 bases in between. V gene TRBV7-6 combines with J gene TRBJ1-6; D gene uncertain. This TCR came from a human donor in good health. Some clones in this sample may be carry-over from other donors' samples. The sample taken for sequencing was PBMCs. The CDR3 is CASSLTSTRVGKSPLHF. The CDR3 coding sequence is TGTGCCAGCAGCTTAACTTCTACGAGGGTGGGGAAATCACCCCTCCACTTT.